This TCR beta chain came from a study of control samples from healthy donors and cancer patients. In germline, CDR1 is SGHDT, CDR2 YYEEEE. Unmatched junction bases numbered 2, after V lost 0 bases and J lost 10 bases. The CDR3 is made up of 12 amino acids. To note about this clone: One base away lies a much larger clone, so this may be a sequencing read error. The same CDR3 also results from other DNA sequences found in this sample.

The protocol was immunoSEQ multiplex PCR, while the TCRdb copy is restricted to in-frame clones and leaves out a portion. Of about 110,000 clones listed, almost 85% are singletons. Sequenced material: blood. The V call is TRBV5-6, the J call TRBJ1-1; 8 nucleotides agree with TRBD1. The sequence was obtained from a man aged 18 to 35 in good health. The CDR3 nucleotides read TGTGCCAGCAGCTTGGTAACAGGGGGAGCTTTCTTT. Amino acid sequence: CASSLVTGGAFF.